The T cell receptor (beta chain) described here comes from a study of T cells in Graves' hyperthyroidism and ophthalmopathy. Template material for amplifying TCR beta CDR3 regions consisted of RNA transcripts. In the first-round RT-PCR of the TCR CDR3, the HTBI primer set was used. TCRdb passed the multiplex PCR reads through MiXCR, listing each CDR3 protein once. Here the sample spans hundreds of thousands of distinct CDR3 sequences, over 12% being singletons. General study findings and limits: Peripheral blood also featured most of the thyroid clonotypes expanded above 0.001. Ophthalmopathy cases were set apart from stable hyperthyroidism by a 13 V-J model.

This clonotype was seen at least ten times. The antigen remains undetermined. Researchers barred patients who had uncontrolled infection, other autoimmune disease, pregnancy or lactation. The TCR comes from a man aged 18 to 30 with Graves' ophthalmopathy. Specimen: blood.

CDR3 region: CASSYSFQGDTGELFF. CDR3 coding DNA: TGTGCCAGCAGTTACTCGTTCCAGGGGGACACCGGGGAGCTGTTTTTT. The chain combines TRBV6-2 or TRBV6-3 with TRBJ2-2; TRBD1 aligns across 7 bases. V gave up 0 bases and J gave up 3 bases; unmatched junction bases: 4. This CDR3 comprises 16 residues. The germline V gene encodes CDR1 MNHEY and CDR2 SVGEGT.